Below are 23 T cell receptor beta chains sequenced from a single sample in a study of identical twins' blood T cells. MiXCR, run by TCRdb on the 5' RACE reads, gives a single entry per CDR3 protein. The sample yields a few hundred thousand distinct CDR3 sequences, roughly 30% seen once. Sequenced material: PBMCs. Source of these receptors: a woman between 18 and 49 years old in good health.

This clonotype was seen a single time. This may be a read error: a much more frequent sequence differs by one nucleotide. The V gene is TRBV9, the J gene TRBJ2-1, with no clear D. Germline V gene sequence: CDR1 SGDLS, CDR2 YYNGEE. The CDR3 has 14 residues. The CDR3 spells CAGSEADTYNEQFF. CDR3 in DNA: TGTGCCGGCAGCGAAGCAGATACCTACAATGAGCAGTTCTTC.

This clonotype showed up just a few times. The V gene is TRBV9, the J gene TRBJ1-1; 9 bases are a match to TRBD1. Trimming took 4 bases from V and 6 from J; bases not matched to a gene: 10. The V gene's germline CDR1 is SGDLS and CDR2 YYNGEE. The CDR3 spans 15 residues. The CDR3 DNA follows: TGTGCCAGCAGCCCCAGACAGGGGGGTTCTCCTGAAGCTTTCTTT. As protein: CASSPRQGGSPEAFF.

The gene calls are TRBV12-5 and TRBJ1-2; D is possibly TRBD1 (6 bases). Trimming removed 6 bases at V and 2 bases at J, with 16 bases between. Germline V gives CDR1 LGHNT, CDR2 FRNRAP. The CDR3 covers 15 residues. The CDR3 coding sequence is TGTGCTAGTGGGCGCCCTACAGGGCGGAACTATGGCTACACCTTC. Its protein is CASGRPTGRNYGYTF.

The V and J genes are TRBV28 and TRBJ1-5; D ambiguous. This CDR3 is built from 15 residues. V was cut by 3 bases and J by 5 bases, with 14 bases left in between. Germline V gene sequence: CDR1 MDHEN, CDR2 SYDVKM. CDR3 protein: CASSFFDLEDQPQHF. CDR3 nucleotide sequence: TGTGCCAGCAGTTTTTTCGATTTGGAAGATCAGCCCCAGCATTTT.

This chain links TRBV7-9 with TRBJ2-3; 8 nucleotides agree with TRBD1. Germline-derived CDR1 and CDR2 are SEHNR and FQNEAQ (reference sequence). This CDR3 region has 13 residues. The V and J ends lost 3 bases and 8 bases, in that order; junction bases with no gene match: 4. CDR3 in DNA: TGTGCCAGCAGCTTCGACAGGGGAGGTACGCAGTATTTT. Amino acid sequence: CASSFDRGGTQYF.

In its sample, this clonotype was seen a few times. The J gene is TRBJ2-5, the V gene TRBV4-3; D unclear. The CDR3 is 14 residues long. Germline CDR1 and CDR2: LGHNA and YSLEER. V was shortened by 4 bases and J by 4 bases, with 13 bases between the two germline ends. The CDR3: CASSLTGPSETQYF. The CDR3 DNA follows: TGCGCCAGCAGCCTTACTGGACCATCAGAGACCCAGTACTTC.

The chain recombines TRBV15 with TRBJ1-1, with a tentative D call TRBD1 (6 bases). Germline lookup yields CDR1 LNHNV and CDR2 YYDKDF (reference sequence). CDR3 length equals 15 residues. Deletions cut 2 bases from V and 0 bases from J, with 10 bases between. The CDR3 loop reads CATSRPTGLNTEAFF. The CDR3, as DNA: TGTGCCACCAGCAGACCGACAGGATTGAACACTGAAGCTTTCTTT.

This chain joins TRBV12-5 and TRBJ2-1, with TRBD2 identical over 10 bases. Germline CDR1 LGHNT, CDR2 FRNRAP. The junction had 13 bases not matched to a gene; V was cut back by 5 bases and J by 6 bases. The CDR3 is 17 residues long. This CDR3 reads CASGPSPWTSGFNEQFF. The CDR3 DNA reads TGTGCTAGTGGTCCCTCGCCCTGGACTAGCGGCTTCAATGAGCAGTTCTTC.

The CDR3 protein is CASTLNGAGYTF. CDR3 DNA: TGTGCCAGCACCCTTAACGGGGCTGGCTACACCTTC. The chain carries TRBV11-2 and TRBJ1-2; the D gene is possibly TRBD1 (5 bases). CDR3 length: 12 amino acids. The germline gives CDR1 SGHAT, CDR2 FQNNGV. V lost 7 bases, J lost 7 bases, and 13 bases lay in between.

This sequence joins TRBV7-2 and TRBJ1-3; D unclear. The CDR3 runs 15 residues. Trimming pared 5 bases from V and 0 bases from J, leaving 11 bases between. The germline V gene encodes CDR1 SGHTA and CDR2 FQGNSA. The CDR3 DNA follows: TGTGCCAGCAGCCAAGTGACCTTCTCTGGAAACACCATATATTTT. It yields the protein CASSQVTFSGNTIYF.

Many counts were recorded for this clonotype. V and J are TRBV2 and TRBJ1-1, with unresolved D. Germline lookup yields CDR1 SNHLY and CDR2 FYNNEI. This CDR3 comprises 13 residues. Trimming took 6 bases from V and 1 from J, leaving 9 bases between them. As DNA, the CDR3 is TGTGCCAGCAGCATCCACACGAACACTGAAGCTTTCTTT. Its translation: CASSIHTNTEAFF.

This clonotype was observed a handful of times. The gene calls are TRBV4-3 and TRBJ2-2; the D is unclear. The ends were cut back, 4 bases at V and 4 bases at J, with 10 bases in the middle. The CDR3 sequence is 14 residues long. Germline V CDR1 and CDR2: LGHNA, YSLEER. The CDR3 sequence: CASSRLRSTGELFF. The DNA of the CDR3 is TGCGCCAGCAGCCGCCTAAGAAGCACCGGGGAGCTGTTTTTT.

This chain connects TRBV10-3 to TRBJ1-5; maybe TRBD1 (6 bases). V was cut by 3 bases and J by 5 bases, with 11 bases left in between. The germline V gene encodes CDR1 ENHRY and CDR2 SYGVKD. The CDR3 runs 14 residues. The CDR3 DNA follows: TGTGCCATCAGTGAAGGGGGGACCGATCAGCCCCAGCATTTT. It yields the protein CAISEGGTDQPQHF.

The genes are TRBV20-1 and TRBJ2-7; 7 bases match TRBD2. This CDR3 region has 13 residues. V lost 6 bases, J lost 7 bases, and 12 bases stayed unmatched. The germline V gene encodes CDR1 DFQATT and CDR2 SNEGSKA (reference sequence). DNA for the CDR3: TGCAGTGCGACTCCAAATCCCGGGAGGGAGCAGTACTTC. This gives the protein CSATPNPGREQYF.

The CDR3 spells CASSQGYGNQPQHF. The DNA of the CDR3 is TGCGCCAGCAGCCAGGGTTATGGCAATCAGCCCCAGCATTTT. V and J are TRBV4-1 and TRBJ1-5, with D unclear. Trimming left V 3 bases short and J 2 bases short, with 8 bases between. CDR1 and CDR2 (germline): MGHRA, YSYEKL. The CDR3 is made up of 14 amino acids.

There are a few counts of this clonotype. This chain connects TRBV6-5 to TRBJ1-1, with 9 positions matching TRBD1. V shed 5 bases and J 7 bases; nucleotides not matched to a gene: 8. Germline V CDR1 and CDR2: MNHEY, SVGAGI. This CDR3 contains 14 residues. The CDR3 spells CASSPGQGIFEAFF. DNA of the CDR3: TGTGCCAGCAGTCCGGGACAGGGCATATTTGAAGCTTTCTTT.

The V call is TRBV6-6, the J call TRBJ2-7, with 10 bases lining up with TRBD1. J lost 2 bases, V lost 6 bases, and 7 bases had no gene match. Germline V gene lookup returns CDR1 MNHNY and CDR2 SVGAGI (reference sequence). The CDR3 runs 15 residues. CDR3 residues: CASRAGTGVTYEQYF. As DNA, the CDR3 is TGTGCCAGCAGAGCGGGGACAGGGGTTACCTACGAGCAGTACTTC.

This clonotype turned up a few times. The rearrangement links TRBV6-5 to TRBJ2-7, with a tentative D call TRBD1 (6 bases). The V and J ends lost 4 bases and 3 bases respectively, with 13 bases between them. Germline V CDR1 and CDR2: MNHEY, SVGAGI. The CDR3 consists of 14 residues. The CDR3 loop reads CASSSPGHGYEQYF. DNA for the CDR3: TGTGCCAGCAGTTCTCCGGGACACGGCTACGAGCAGTACTTC.

As regards this clonotype: This may be a read error, as it is one base from a much larger clone. The V gene is TRBV11-2, the J gene TRBJ1-1; TRBD1 matches 7 bases. This CDR3 is 16 amino acids long. CDR1 and CDR2 from the germline V gene are SGHAT and FQNNGV. In DNA form, the CDR3 reads TGTGCCAGCAACTTAGCCCTACAGACAGGGAATAATGAAGCTTTCTTT. It is translated as CASNLALQTGNNEAFF. Complete variable domain (other parts from reference TRBV11-2 and TRBJ1-1): EAGVAQSPRYKIIEKRQSVAFWCNPISGHATLYWYQQILGQGPKLLIQFQNNGVVDDSQLPKDRFSAERLKGVDSTLKIQPAKLEDSAVYLCASNLALQTGNNEAFFGQGTRLTVV.

The chain links TRBV5-5 to TRBJ2-1, with 11 bases identical to TRBD2. J gave up 2 bases and V 5 bases, and 6 bases lay outside the gene matches. Per germline, CDR1 SGHKS and CDR2 YYEKEE (reference sequence). This CDR3 has 16 amino acids. Here the CDR3 DNA reads TGTGCCAGCAGTTTTCATAGCGGGGGGGCCTACAATGAGCAGTTCTTC. Translated, it gives CASSFHSGGAYNEQFF. Full variable domain (remainder filled in from reference TRBV5-5 and TRBJ2-1): DAGVTQSPTHLIKTRGQQVTLRCSPISGHKSVSWYQQVLGQGPQFIFQYYEKEERGRGNFPDRFSARQFPNYSSELNVNALLLGDSALYLCASSFHSGGAYNEQFFGPGTRLTVL.

The chain combines TRBV29-1 with TRBJ1-1, with a tentative D call TRBD1 (5 bases). Germline V gene lookup returns CDR1 SQVTM and CDR2 ANQGSEA. V was cut by 4 bases and J by 3 bases, with 12 bases left in between. The CDR3 covers 13 residues. The CDR3 nucleotides are TGCAGCGTTGTTACAGGATTGGACACTGAAGCTTTCTTT. Protein sequence: CSVVTGLDTEAFF.

This rearrangement joins TRBV14 to TRBJ2-1; D remains unclear. V lost 0 bases and J 7 bases, leaving 10 bases between the germline ends. The CDR3 runs 14 residues. Germline assignment: CDR1 SGHDN and CDR2 FVKESK. The CDR3 here is CASSQETASNEQFF. CDR3 coding DNA: TGTGCCAGCAGCCAAGAAACGGCCAGTAATGAGCAGTTCTTC.

The chain combines TRBV29-1 with TRBJ1-1, with 8 positions matching TRBD1. J gave up 0 bases and V 6 bases, and 12 bases lay outside the gene matches. Germline lookup yields CDR1 SQVTM and CDR2 ANQGSEA. The CDR3 runs 16 residues. This CDR3 reads CSVRRAGGSVNTEAFF. CDR3 bases: TGCAGCGTAAGGCGGGCAGGGGGCTCTGTGAACACTGAAGCTTTCTTT.